This T cell receptor (beta chain) stems from a study of cytomegalovirus exposure and HLA in healthy donors. 13 Jbeta primers and 60 Vbeta primers were used for the PCR. This table comes from immunoSEQ multiplex PCR, and its TCRdb copy is limited to in-frame clones, with some not included. The sample yields around 150,000 clones, roughly four fifths seen once. This CDR3 is built from 13 residues. Germline-derived CDR1 and CDR2 are SGHTA and FQGTGA. Sequencing input: PBMCs. The sequence derives from a man aged 25 to 40 in good health and CMV-seropositive. V usage is TRBV7-3 and J usage is TRBJ2-5; 8 bases fit TRBD1. The J call may be faulty, since TRBJ2-7 better matches the DNA end. This chain's CDR3 is CASSSTGDGEQYF. The DNA for the CDR3 is TGTGCCAGCAGCTCGACAGGGGATGGCGAGCAGTACTTC.